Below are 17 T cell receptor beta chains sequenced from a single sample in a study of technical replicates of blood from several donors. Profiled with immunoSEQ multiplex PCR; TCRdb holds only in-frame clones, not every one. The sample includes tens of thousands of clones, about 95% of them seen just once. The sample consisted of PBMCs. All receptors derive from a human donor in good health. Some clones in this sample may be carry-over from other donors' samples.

CDR3 DNA: TGTGCCAGCAGTGACCTAGCGGGGGGGCAGGAGACCCAGTACTTC. It yields the protein CASSDLAGGQETQYF. This chain joins TRBV6-1 and TRBJ2-5; 12 bases match TRBD2. The V gene end was trimmed by 3 bases and the J gene end by 5 bases; junction bases not matched to a gene: 4. This CDR3 is 15 amino acids long. CDR1 is MNHNS and CDR2 is SASEGT in the germline V gene.

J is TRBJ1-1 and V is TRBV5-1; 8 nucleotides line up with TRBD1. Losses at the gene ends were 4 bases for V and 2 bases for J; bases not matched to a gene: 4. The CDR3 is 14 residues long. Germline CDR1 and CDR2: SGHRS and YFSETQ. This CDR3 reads CASSPGTGNTEAFF. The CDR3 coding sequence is TGCGCCAGCAGCCCGGGGACAGGAAACACTGAAGCTTTCTTT.

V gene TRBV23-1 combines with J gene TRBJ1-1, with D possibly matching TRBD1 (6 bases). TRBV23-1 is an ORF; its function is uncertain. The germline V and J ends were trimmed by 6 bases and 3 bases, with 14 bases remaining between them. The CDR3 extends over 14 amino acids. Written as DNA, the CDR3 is TGCGCCAGCAGAAACAGGGTCTGGGACACTGAAGCTTTCTTT. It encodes CASRNRVWDTEAFF.

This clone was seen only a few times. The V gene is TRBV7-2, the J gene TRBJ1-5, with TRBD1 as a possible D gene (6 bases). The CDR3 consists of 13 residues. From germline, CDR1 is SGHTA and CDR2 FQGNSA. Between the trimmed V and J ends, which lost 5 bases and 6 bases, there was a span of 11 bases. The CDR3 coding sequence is TGTGCCAGCAGCGTACAGGGTGGTCAGCCCCAGCATTTT. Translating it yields CASSVQGGQPQHF.

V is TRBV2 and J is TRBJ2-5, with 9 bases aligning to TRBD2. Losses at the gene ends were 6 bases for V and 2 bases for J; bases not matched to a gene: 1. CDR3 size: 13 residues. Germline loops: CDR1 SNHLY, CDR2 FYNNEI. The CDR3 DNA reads TGTGCCAGCAGCACTAGCGGGCAAGAGACCCAGTACTTC. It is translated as CASSTSGQETQYF.

CDR3 in DNA: TGCGCCAGCAGCCCCGGGGGATATGGAAACACCATATATTTT. It specifies CASSPGGYGNTIYF. The chain carries TRBV5-1 and TRBJ1-3; a weak D match, TRBD1 (5 bases). CDR1 and CDR2 (germline): SGHRS, YFSETQ. This CDR3 spans 14 amino acids. Trimming cost V 4 bases and J 3 bases, with 11 bases left between them.

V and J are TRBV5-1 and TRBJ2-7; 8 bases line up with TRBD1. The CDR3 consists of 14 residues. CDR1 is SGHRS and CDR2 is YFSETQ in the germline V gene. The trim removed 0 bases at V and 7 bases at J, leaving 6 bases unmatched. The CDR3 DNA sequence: TGCGCCAGCAGCTTGGGGACAGGGCCGGGGGAGCAGTACTTC. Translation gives CASSLGTGPGEQYF.

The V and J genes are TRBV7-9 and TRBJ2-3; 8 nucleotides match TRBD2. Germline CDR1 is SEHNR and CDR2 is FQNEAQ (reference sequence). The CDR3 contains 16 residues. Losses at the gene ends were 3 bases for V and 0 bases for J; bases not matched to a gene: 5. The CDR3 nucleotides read TGTGCCAGCAGCTTGGAACTAGCGGCTAGCACAGATACGCAGTATTTT. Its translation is CASSLELAASTDTQYF. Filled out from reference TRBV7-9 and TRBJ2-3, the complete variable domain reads DTGVSQNPRHKITKRGQNVTFRCDPISEHNRLYWYRQTLGQGPEFLTYFQNEAQLEKSRLLSDRFSAERPKGSFSTLEIQRTEQGDSAMYLCASSLELAASTDTQYFGPGTRLTVL.

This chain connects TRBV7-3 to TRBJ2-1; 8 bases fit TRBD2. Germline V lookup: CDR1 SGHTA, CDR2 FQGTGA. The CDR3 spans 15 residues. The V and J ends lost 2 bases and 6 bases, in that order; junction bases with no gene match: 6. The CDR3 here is CASSLVGLGVNEQFF. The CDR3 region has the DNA TGTGCCAGCAGCTTAGTGGGACTAGGGGTCAATGAGCAGTTCTTC.

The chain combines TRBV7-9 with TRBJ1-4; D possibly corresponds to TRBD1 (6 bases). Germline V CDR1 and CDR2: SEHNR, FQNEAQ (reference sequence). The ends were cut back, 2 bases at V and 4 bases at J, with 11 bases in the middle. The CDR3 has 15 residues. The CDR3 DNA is TGTGCCAGCAGCTTACAGGGGCCACTTAATGAAAAACTGTTTTTT. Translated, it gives CASSLQGPLNEKLFF.

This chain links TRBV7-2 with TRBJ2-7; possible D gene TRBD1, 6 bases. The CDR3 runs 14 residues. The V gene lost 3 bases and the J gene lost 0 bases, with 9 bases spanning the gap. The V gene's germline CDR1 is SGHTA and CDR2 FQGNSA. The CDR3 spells CASSFRDISYEQYF. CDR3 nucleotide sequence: TGTGCCAGCAGCTTTCGGGACATCTCCTACGAGCAGTACTTC. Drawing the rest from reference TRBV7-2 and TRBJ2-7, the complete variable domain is GAGVSQSPSNKVTEKGKDVELRCDPISGHTALYWYRQSLGQGLEFLIYFQGNSAPDKSGLPSDRFSAERTGGSVSTLTIQRTQQEDSAVYLCASSFRDISYEQYFGPGTRLTVT.

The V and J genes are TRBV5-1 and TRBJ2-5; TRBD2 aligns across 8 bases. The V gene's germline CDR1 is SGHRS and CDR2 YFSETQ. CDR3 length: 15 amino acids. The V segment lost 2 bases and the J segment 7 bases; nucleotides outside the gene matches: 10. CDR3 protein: CASSLWRGDSGTQYF. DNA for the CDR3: TGCGCCAGCAGCTTATGGCGGGGGGATTCGGGGACCCAGTACTTC.

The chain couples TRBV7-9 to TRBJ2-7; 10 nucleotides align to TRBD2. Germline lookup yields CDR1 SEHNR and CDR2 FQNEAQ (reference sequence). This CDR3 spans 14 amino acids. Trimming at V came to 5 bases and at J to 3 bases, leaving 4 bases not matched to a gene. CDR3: CASSPRTSGYEQYF. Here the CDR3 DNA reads TGTGCCAGCAGCCCCAGGACTAGCGGCTACGAGCAGTACTTC.

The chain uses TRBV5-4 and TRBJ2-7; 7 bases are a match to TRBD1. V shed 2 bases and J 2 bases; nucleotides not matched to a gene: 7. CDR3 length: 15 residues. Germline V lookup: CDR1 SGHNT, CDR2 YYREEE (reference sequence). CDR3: CASSFIGDRAYEQYF. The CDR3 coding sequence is TGTGCCAGCAGCTTTATAGGGGACAGAGCCTACGAGCAGTACTTC. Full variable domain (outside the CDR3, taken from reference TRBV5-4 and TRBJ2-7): ETGVTQSPTHLIKTRGQQVTLRCSSQSGHNTVSWYQQALGQGPQFIFQYYREEENGRGNFPPRFSGLQFPNYSSELNVNALELDDSALYLCASSFIGDRAYEQYFGPGTRLTVT.

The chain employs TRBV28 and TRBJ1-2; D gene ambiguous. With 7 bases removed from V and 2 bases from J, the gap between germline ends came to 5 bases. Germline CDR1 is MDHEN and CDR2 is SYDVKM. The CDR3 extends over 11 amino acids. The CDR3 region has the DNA TGTGCCAGCACGGGGAACTATGGCTACACCTTC. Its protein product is CASTGNYGYTF.

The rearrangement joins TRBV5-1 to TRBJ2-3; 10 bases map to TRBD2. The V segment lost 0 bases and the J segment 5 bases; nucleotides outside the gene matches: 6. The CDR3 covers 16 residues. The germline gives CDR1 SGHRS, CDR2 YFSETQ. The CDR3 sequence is CASSLASSGSLDTQYF. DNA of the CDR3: TGCGCCAGCAGCTTGGCATCTAGCGGGAGTTTAGATACGCAGTATTTT. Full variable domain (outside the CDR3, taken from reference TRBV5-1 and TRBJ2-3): KAGVTQTPRYLIKTRGQQVTLSCSPISGHRSVSWYQQTPGQGLQFLFEYFSETQRNKGNFPGRFSGRQFSNSRSEMNVSTLELGDSALYLCASSLASSGSLDTQYFGPGTRLTVL.

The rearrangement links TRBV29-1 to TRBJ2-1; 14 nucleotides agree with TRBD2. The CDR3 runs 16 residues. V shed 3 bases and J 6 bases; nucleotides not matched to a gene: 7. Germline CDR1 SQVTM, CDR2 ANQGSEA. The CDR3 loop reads CSVDAGLAGVGNEQFF. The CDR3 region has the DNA TGCAGCGTTGATGCGGGACTAGCGGGAGTGGGCAATGAGCAGTTCTTC.